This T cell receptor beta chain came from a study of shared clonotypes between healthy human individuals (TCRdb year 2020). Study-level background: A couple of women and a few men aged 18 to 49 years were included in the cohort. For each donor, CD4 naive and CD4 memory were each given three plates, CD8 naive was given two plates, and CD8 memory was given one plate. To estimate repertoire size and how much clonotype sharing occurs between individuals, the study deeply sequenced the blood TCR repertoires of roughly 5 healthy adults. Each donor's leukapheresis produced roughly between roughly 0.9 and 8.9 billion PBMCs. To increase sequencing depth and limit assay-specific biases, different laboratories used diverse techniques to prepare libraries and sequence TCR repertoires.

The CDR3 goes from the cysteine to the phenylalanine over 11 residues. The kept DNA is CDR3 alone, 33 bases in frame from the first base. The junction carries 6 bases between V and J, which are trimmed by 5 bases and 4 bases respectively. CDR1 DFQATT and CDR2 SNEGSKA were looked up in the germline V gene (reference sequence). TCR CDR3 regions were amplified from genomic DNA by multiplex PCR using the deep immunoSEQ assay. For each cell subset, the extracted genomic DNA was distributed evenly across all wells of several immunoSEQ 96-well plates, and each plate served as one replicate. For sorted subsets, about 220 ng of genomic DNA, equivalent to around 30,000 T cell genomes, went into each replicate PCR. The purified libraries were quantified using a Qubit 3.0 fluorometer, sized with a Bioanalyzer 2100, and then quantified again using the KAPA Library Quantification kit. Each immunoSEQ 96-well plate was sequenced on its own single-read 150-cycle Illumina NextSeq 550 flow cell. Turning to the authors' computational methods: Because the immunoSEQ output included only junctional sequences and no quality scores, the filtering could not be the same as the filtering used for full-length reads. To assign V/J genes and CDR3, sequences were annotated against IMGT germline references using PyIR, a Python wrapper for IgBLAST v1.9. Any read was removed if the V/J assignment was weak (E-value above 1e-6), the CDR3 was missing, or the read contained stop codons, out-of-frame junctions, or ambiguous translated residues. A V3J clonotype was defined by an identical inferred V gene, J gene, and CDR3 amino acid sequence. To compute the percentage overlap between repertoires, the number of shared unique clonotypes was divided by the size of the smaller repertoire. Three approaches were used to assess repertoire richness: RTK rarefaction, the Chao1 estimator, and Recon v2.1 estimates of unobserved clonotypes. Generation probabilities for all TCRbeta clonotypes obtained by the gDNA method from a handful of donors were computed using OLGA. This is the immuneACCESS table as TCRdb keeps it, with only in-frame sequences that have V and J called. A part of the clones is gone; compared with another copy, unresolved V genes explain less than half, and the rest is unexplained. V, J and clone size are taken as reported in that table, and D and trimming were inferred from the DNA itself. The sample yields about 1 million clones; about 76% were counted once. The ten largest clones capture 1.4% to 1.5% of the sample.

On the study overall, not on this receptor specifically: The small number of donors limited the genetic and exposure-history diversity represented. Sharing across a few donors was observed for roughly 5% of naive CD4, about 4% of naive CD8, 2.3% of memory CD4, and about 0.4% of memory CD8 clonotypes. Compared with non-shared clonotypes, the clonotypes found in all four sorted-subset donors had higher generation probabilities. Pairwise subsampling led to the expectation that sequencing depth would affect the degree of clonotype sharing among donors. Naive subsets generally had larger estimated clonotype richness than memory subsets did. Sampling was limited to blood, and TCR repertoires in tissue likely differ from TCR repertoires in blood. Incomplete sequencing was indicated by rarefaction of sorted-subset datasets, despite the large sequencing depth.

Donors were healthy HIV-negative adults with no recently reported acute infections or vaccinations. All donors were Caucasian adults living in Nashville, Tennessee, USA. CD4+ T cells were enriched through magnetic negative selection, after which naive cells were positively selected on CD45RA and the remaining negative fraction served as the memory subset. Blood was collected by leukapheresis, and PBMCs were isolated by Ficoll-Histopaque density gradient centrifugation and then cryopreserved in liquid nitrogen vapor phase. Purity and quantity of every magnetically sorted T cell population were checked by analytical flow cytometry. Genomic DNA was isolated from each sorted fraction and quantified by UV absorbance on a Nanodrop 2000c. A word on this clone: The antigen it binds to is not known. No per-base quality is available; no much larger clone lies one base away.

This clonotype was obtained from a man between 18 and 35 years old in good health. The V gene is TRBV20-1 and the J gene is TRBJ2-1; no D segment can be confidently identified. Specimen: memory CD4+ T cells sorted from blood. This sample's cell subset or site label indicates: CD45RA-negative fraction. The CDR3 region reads CSAWLYNEQFF. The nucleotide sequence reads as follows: TGCAGTGCTTGGTTGTACAATGAGCAGTTCTTC.